Listed below are T cell receptor beta chains from one sample, sequenced in a study of naive and memory T cell subsets. TCRdb redid the calling of the UMI-ligation and nested PCR reads with MiXCR, one entry per CDR3 protein. Of about 90,000 distinct CDR3 sequences in the sample, approximately 11% were seen once. Sample: naive CD4+ T cells from blood. These TCRs come from a human donor in good health. Each CDR3 is given with its conserved first and last residue. A D gene is named only where the DNA matches it firmly. The size field is filled for only some rows; it gives once, few, many or a size class.

D,size,J,V,CDR3,DNA
-,few,TRBJ2-2,TRBV28,CASHRTRTGELFF,TGTGCCAGCCATAGAACAAGGACCGGGGAGCTGTTTTTT
-,few,TRBJ1-1,TRBV6-2/TRBV6-3,CASRGHLGNTEAFF,TGTGCCAGCAGGGGACACCTGGGGAACACTGAAGCTTTCTTT
TRBD1,few,TRBJ2-1,TRBV2,CADKDRVLNEQFF,TGTGCCGACAAAGACAGGGTCCTCAATGAGCAGTTCTTC
-,few,TRBJ2-3,TRBV9,CASSVNSAGFSDTQYF,TGTGCCAGCAGCGTAAACAGCGCCGGTTTCTCAGATACGCAGTATTTT
-,-,TRBJ1-1,TRBV19,CASSIQGGITEAFF,TGTGCCAGTAGTATTCAGGGCGGGATAACTGAAGCTTTCTTT
-,few,TRBJ2-4,TRBV11-2,CASSSRGRGIQYF,TGTGCCAGCAGCTCCCGGGGACGAGGCATTCAGTACTTC
TRBD2,-,TRBJ2-1,TRBV7-9,CASSFGGREVNEQFF,TGTGCCAGCAGCTTTGGGGGGAGGGAGGTCAATGAGCAGTTCTTC
TRBD1,-,TRBJ1-2,TRBV20-1,CSARADRGGYGYTF,TGCAGTGCTAGAGCAGACAGGGGAGGGTATGGCTACACCTTC
TRBD2,many,TRBJ2-1,TRBV11-3,CASSLPRRGLAGTNEQFF,TGTGCCAGCAGCTTACCTCGCAGGGGACTAGCGGGGACCAATGAGCAGTTCTTC
-,few,TRBJ1-3,TRBV3-1,CASSPIGNTIYF,TGTGCCAGCAGCCCTATTGGAAACACCATATATTTT
-,-,TRBJ1-5,TRBV28,CGSSKAFGAGHQPQHF,TGTGGCAGCAGCAAGGCTTTCGGGGCAGGACATCAGCCCCAGCATTTT
TRBD1,-,TRBJ1-3,TRBV6-6,CASGDSALSGNTIYF,TGTGCCAGCGGGGACAGCGCTCTCTCTGGAAACACCATATATTTT
-,-,TRBJ1-4,TRBV29-1,CSAKDEKLFF,TGCAGCGCCAAAGATGAAAAACTGTTTTTT
-,few,TRBJ2-1,TRBV29-1,CSVGNGHSLGNEQFF,TGCAGCGTTGGAAATGGTCATTCACTGGGCAATGAGCAGTTCTTC
-,many,TRBJ2-1,TRBV4-3,CASSLRAPGEQFF,TGCGCCAGCAGCCTCAGGGCGCCTGGTGAGCAGTTCTTC
-,few,TRBJ2-3,TRBV6-2/TRBV6-3,CASSYPDSLSTDTQYF,TGTGCCAGCAGTTACCCCGACAGTCTCTCCACAGATACGCAGTATTTT
-,-,TRBJ2-1,TRBV7-3,CASSLTGGSFDEQFF,TGTGCCAGCAGCTTAACTGGTGGTAGCTTCGATGAGCAGTTCTTC
-,few,TRBJ2-1,TRBV24-1,CATSDPNLARSEQFF,TGTGCCACCAGTGATCCCAACCTAGCCCGGAGTGAGCAGTTCTTC
-,-,TRBJ2-1,TRBV14,CASSQGGSGGYNEQFF,TGTGCCAGCAGCCAAGGTGGATCAGGGGGGTACAATGAGCAGTTCTTC
-,-,TRBJ2-3,TRBV11-3,CASSLGAGATDTQYF,TGTGCCAGCAGCCTAGGGGCGGGGGCCACGGATACGCAGTATTTT
-,-,TRBJ2-1,TRBV6-5,CASSSDRGPYNEQFF,TGTGCCAGCAGCTCGGATCGGGGTCCCTACAATGAGCAGTTCTTC
TRBD2,-,TRBJ2-7,TRBV6-2/TRBV6-3,CASERDSYEQYF,TGTGCCAGCGAGCGGGACTCCTACGAGCAGTACTTC
-,few,TRBJ2-1,TRBV5-1,CASSTLTGTGHNEQFF,TGCGCCAGCAGCACCTTAACCGGGACTGGGCACAATGAGCAGTTCTTC
-,few,TRBJ2-5,TRBV2,CASSVYGMETQYF,TGTGCCAGCAGTGTATATGGGATGGAGACCCAGTACTTC
-,few,TRBJ2-4,TRBV12-3/TRBV12-4,CASSLRATGGQNIQYF,TGTGCCAGCAGCCTCCGGGCGACCGGGGGCCAAAACATTCAGTACTTC
TRBD1,-,TRBJ2-7,TRBV5-6,CASSMTGVLTYEQYF,TGTGCCAGCAGCATGACAGGGGTTTTAACCTACGAGCAGTACTTC
-,few,TRBJ2-5,TRBV20-1,CSPGGPQETQYF,TGCAGCCCAGGCGGACCACAAGAGACCCAGTACTTC
TRBD1,many,TRBJ2-7,TRBV4-1,CASSQGQGRYSYEQYF,TGCGCCAGCAGCCAAGGACAGGGGCGGTACTCCTACGAGCAGTACTTC
-,many,TRBJ2-7,TRBV6-5,CASSYFGATATYEQYF,TGTGCCAGCAGTTATTTTGGAGCTACTGCCACCTACGAGCAGTACTTC
TRBD2,few,TRBJ2-1,TRBV7-7,CASIKGLAGGEQFF,TGTGCTAGCATAAAAGGGCTAGCGGGAGGTGAGCAGTTCTTC
-,many,TRBJ2-2,TRBV4-2,CASSPDWGPGELFF,TGTGCCAGCAGTCCCGACTGGGGACCAGGGGAGCTGTTTTTT
-,few,TRBJ1-1,TRBV20-1,CSARERASRVEAFF,TGCAGTGCTAGGGAGCGGGCCTCGCGCGTTGAAGCTTTCTTT
TRBD1,few,TRBJ1-5,TRBV19,CASSTLPRDRRHQPQHF,TGTGCCAGTAGTACCCTACCCCGGGACAGACGACATCAGCCCCAGCATTTT
TRBD2,many,TRBJ2-7,TRBV18,CASSPGTSGSTIYEQYF,TGTGCCAGCTCACCCGGGACTAGCGGGAGCACGATCTACGAGCAGTACTTC
TRBD2,few,TRBJ2-3,TRBV7-2,CASSLAGGRTDTQYF,TGTGCCAGCAGTCTAGCGGGGGGGCGGACAGATACGCAGTATTTT
-,-,TRBJ1-2,TRBV7-3,CASSQGPSTGYTF,TGTGCCAGCAGCCAGGGACCGTCGACTGGCTACACCTTC
TRBD2,few,TRBJ2-1,TRBV6-2/TRBV6-3,CASSPSGGGSSYNEQFF,TGTGCCAGCAGCCCTAGCGGGGGCGGAAGCTCCTACAATGAGCAGTTCTTC
TRBD2,-,TRBJ2-3,TRBV10-3,CAISEGGLAADTQYF,TGTGCCATCAGTGAGGGTGGACTAGCCGCAGATACGCAGTATTTT
-,few,TRBJ1-2,TRBV30,CAWSRGTAANYGYTF,TGTGCCTGGAGTCGTGGGACGGCCGCTAACTATGGCTACACCTTC
-,few,TRBJ1-2,TRBV6-2/TRBV6-3,CASSRDSNYGYTF,TGTGCCAGCAGCCGGGACTCTAACTATGGCTACACCTTC
-,-,TRBJ1-1,TRBV12-3/TRBV12-4,CASKSGGSAFF,TGTGCCAGCAAAAGCGGGGGGTCTGCTTTCTTT
TRBD1,-,TRBJ1-4,TRBV20-1,CSVPGPDRGANEKLFF,TGCAGTGTCCCAGGCCCAGACAGGGGAGCCAACGAAAAACTGTTTTTT
TRBD2,many,TRBJ2-7,TRBV5-1,CASSPWTSGMYEQYF,TGCGCCAGCAGCCCCTGGACTAGCGGGATGTACGAGCAGTACTTC
TRBD1,many,TRBJ1-2,TRBV11-2,CASSINRDRESPNYGYTF,TGTGCCAGCAGCATTAACCGGGACAGGGAGTCCCCTAACTATGGCTACACCTTC
-,-,TRBJ2-4,TRBV6-2/TRBV6-3,CASRPPRLEAHIQYF,TGTGCCAGCAGACCACCCCGACTAGAAGCGCACATTCAGTACTTC
TRBD1,few,TRBJ2-7,TRBV7-2,CASSQPIRGQGKNEQYF,TGTGCCAGCAGCCAGCCAATCAGGGGGCAGGGTAAGAACGAGCAGTACTTC
TRBD1,few,TRBJ1-1,TRBV19,CASSIGRGFAEAFF,TGTGCCAGTAGTATCGGCAGGGGGTTCGCTGAAGCTTTCTTT
-,many,TRBJ2-5,TRBV18,CASSPPTIGAQETQYF,TGTGCCAGCTCACCACCCACTATCGGGGCGCAAGAGACCCAGTACTTC
-,few,TRBJ2-3,TRBV5-1,CASSLSGTDTQYF,TGCGCCAGCAGCTTGTCCGGTACAGATACGCAGTATTTT
TRBD1,few,TRBJ1-1,TRBV5-1,CASSSAGGAAYTEAFF,TGCGCCAGCAGCTCTGCAGGGGGCGCAGCGTACACTGAAGCTTTCTTT
-,-,TRBJ2-3,TRBV5-1,CASSSEGPTDTQYF,TGCGCCAGCAGCTCCGAGGGGCCCACAGATACGCAGTATTTT
-,many,TRBJ2-3,TRBV7-8,CASSLRGGITDTQYF,TGTGCCAGCAGCTTGAGAGGGGGGATCACAGATACGCAGTATTTT
TRBD1,many,TRBJ2-2,TRBV12-3/TRBV12-4,CASRARTGNINTGELFF,TGTGCCAGCAGGGCTCGGACAGGGAACATCAACACCGGGGAGCTGTTTTTT
-,many,TRBJ2-3,TRBV29-1,CSYERSVRGDTQYF,TGCAGCTACGAGCGCTCCGTTCGCGGAGATACGCAGTATTTT
-,many,TRBJ2-1,TRBV20-1,CSTWTIPYNEQFF,TGCAGTACCTGGACTATCCCGTACAATGAGCAGTTCTTC
TRBD1,few,TRBJ1-4,TRBV6-6,CASSYLEGATTNEKLFF,TGTGCCAGCAGTTACTTGGAGGGGGCGACAACTAATGAAAAACTGTTTTTT
-,many,TRBJ2-3,TRBV12-3/TRBV12-4,CATSPRRPADTQYF,TGTGCCACCTCGCCCCGCAGGCCCGCAGATACGCAGTATTTT
-,few,TRBJ2-3,TRBV7-9,CASSFERGRTDTQYF,TGTGCCAGCAGCTTCGAAAGGGGAAGAACAGATACGCAGTATTTT
-,-,TRBJ2-3,TRBV5-6,CASSGGRRDTQYF,TGTGCCAGCAGCGGCGGTCGGCGGGATACGCAGTATTTT
-,few,TRBJ1-3,TRBV7-9,CASSREKSGNTIYF,TGTGCCAGCAGCCGAGAGAAGTCTGGAAACACCATATATTTT